Described below is a single TCR beta chain sequence and its context. TCRdb re-derived calls from the 5' RACE reads in MiXCR, one entry per CDR3 protein. The sample contains around 180,000 distinct CDR3 sequences, 16% of which appear only once. The data stem from a study of T-cell memory formation after mild COVID-19. Germline V gene lookup returns CDR1 SGHAT and CDR2 FQNNGV. Trimming cost V 5 bases and J 4 bases, with 11 bases left between them. The CDR3 has 14 residues. The TCR comes from an adult woman who had mild COVID-19 (a few samples of this study predate the infection). Cell type and time point are not known. V and J are TRBV11-2 and TRBJ2-2, with D tentatively TRBD1 (5 bases). The sample was PBMCs or a T cell subset sorted from them (not recorded which). The CDR3 loop reads CASSLLGRTGELFF. DNA of the CDR3: TGTGCCAGCAGCCTATTGGGGCGCACCGGGGAGCTGTTTTTT.